The 13 T cell receptor beta chains reported below all come from one sample, sequenced in a study of Tregs in tolerant kidney transplant recipients. Assay used: immunoSEQ multiplex PCR; TCRdb lists only in-frame clones, some missing. The profile shows roughly 68,000 clones, over 80% of them singletons. Sequenced sample: CD4+ T cells from blood. The receptors stem from a human donor in good health.

The CDR3 here is CASSWTGQNEQFF. The CDR3 DNA reads TGTGCCAGCAGCTGGACAGGGCAGAATGAGCAGTTCTTC. The rearrangement uses TRBV5-4 and TRBJ2-1; TRBD1 aligns across 8 bases. V was clipped by 3 bases and J by 7 bases; unmatched bases: 3. The germline CDR1 and CDR2 sequences are SGHNT and YYREEE (reference sequence). The CDR3 has 13 residues.

The chain uses TRBV7-8 and TRBJ2-1; possible D gene TRBD1, 7 bases. V lost 2 bases to trimming and J lost 8 bases, with 22 bases between them. Germline V CDR1 and CDR2: SGHVS, FQNEAQ. This CDR3 is 17 amino acids long. CDR3 in amino acids: CASSLIGLLGGLDEQFF. In DNA form, the CDR3 reads TGTGCCAGCAGCTTAATTGGACTATTAGGGGGCTTGGATGAGCAGTTCTTC.

The chain carries TRBV7-2 and TRBJ1-5, with TRBD1 identical over 7 bases. Germline CDR1 SGHTA, CDR2 FQGNSA. The ends lost 5 bases at V and 4 bases at J; junction bases unmatched: 8. The CDR3 runs to 15 residues. CDR3 DNA sequence: TGTGCCAGCAGCGTAGACAGGGAGGGAAATCAGCCCCAGCATTTT. Translation gives CASSVDREGNQPQHF. Combining the CDR3 with reference TRBV7-2 and TRBJ1-5 gives the whole variable domain GAGVSQSPSNKVTEKGKDVELRCDPISGHTALYWYRQSLGQGLEFLIYFQGNSAPDKSGLPSDRFSAERTGGSVSTLTIQRTQQEDSAVYLCASSVDREGNQPQHFGDGTRLSIL.

The chain carries TRBV10-3 and TRBJ2-1; 9 nucleotides match TRBD2. The CDR3 sequence is 14 residues long. CDR1 ENHRY and CDR2 SYGVKD come from the germline V gene. V dropped 6 bases and J dropped 8; count of bases not matched to a gene: 8. The CDR3 sequence is CAISTGTSQDEQFF. DNA of the CDR3: TGTGCCATCAGCACCGGGACTAGCCAGGATGAGCAGTTCTTC.

The V gene is TRBV2, the J gene TRBJ2-1, with D perhaps assigned TRBD1 or TRBD2 (5 bases each). The germline V gene encodes CDR1 SNHLY and CDR2 FYNNEI. The CDR3 consists of 14 residues. Trimming stripped 5 bases from V and 5 bases from J, with 13 bases between. CDR3 region: CASSMGPTNNEQFF. The CDR3 region has the DNA TGTGCCAGCAGTATGGGACCAACAAACAATGAGCAGTTCTTC.

V and J are TRBV18 and TRBJ1-2; TRBD1 might be the D (6 bases). This CDR3 spans 15 amino acids. Germline V gives CDR1 KGHSH, CDR2 LQKENI. V was pared by 1 base and J by 3 bases, with 12 bases between. CDR3: CASSPQGELDYGYTF. The CDR3 DNA sequence: TGTGCCAGCTCACCACAGGGGGAGCTGGACTATGGCTACACCTTC.

This sequence joins TRBV7-9 and TRBJ2-1; D remains unclear. CDR3 length: 12 amino acids. Germline V gene sequence: CDR1 SEHNR, CDR2 FQNEAQ (reference sequence). The V and J ends lost 6 bases and 6 bases respectively, with 9 bases between them. The CDR3 loop is CASSLTLNEQFF. As DNA, the CDR3 is TGTGCCAGCAGTCTGACCCTCAATGAGCAGTTCTTC.

This chain links TRBV2 with TRBJ2-7, with D perhaps matching TRBD2 (6 bases). Trimming left V 4 bases short and J 6 bases short, with 19 bases between. The CDR3 totals 15 residues. Looked up from germline, CDR1 is SNHLY and CDR2 is FYNNEI. CDR3: CASSVGAGTMGEQYF. The CDR3 nucleotides are TGTGCCAGCAGTGTCGGGGCGGGGACGATGGGCGAGCAGTACTTC. Full variable domain (remainder filled in from reference TRBV2 and TRBJ2-7): EPEVTQTPSHQVTQMGQEVILRCVPISNHLYFYWYRQILGQKVEFLVSFYNNEISEKSEIFDDQFSVERPDGSNFTLKIRSTKLEDSAMYFCASSVGAGTMGEQYFGPGTRLTVT.

The CDR3 DNA follows: TGTGCCAGCAGCTTAGAGGGGGGATCCAAGCAGTACTTC. Translation: CASSLEGGSKQYF. The J gene is TRBJ2-7, the V gene TRBV11-2; TRBD2 is a possible D gene (6 bases). CDR1 and CDR2 (germline): SGHAT, FQNNGV. The V end lost 0 bases, the J end lost 8 bases, and 11 bases lay between the germline ends. The CDR3 consists of 13 residues.

The chain links TRBV10-3 to TRBJ2-7; D may be TRBD1 or TRBD2 (5 bases each). V lost 4 bases, J lost 6 bases, and 16 bases lay in between. Per the germline V gene, CDR1 is ENHRY and CDR2 is SYGVKD. There are 14 residues in the CDR3. The CDR3 DNA is TGTGCCATCAGTGCCGGGACCGGGGTGGCCGAGCAGTACTTC. It is translated as CAISAGTGVAEQYF.

The chain is built from TRBV7-2 and TRBJ2-4; no clear D gene. The V end was cut by 7 bases, the J end by 5 bases, with 15 bases between. The CDR3 totals 14 residues. Germline-derived CDR1 and CDR2 are SGHTA and FQGNSA. The CDR3 reads CASTPGYNENIQYF. The DNA for the CDR3 is TGTGCCAGCACCCCTGGGTATAACGAAAACATTCAGTACTTC.

The chain links TRBV6-5 to TRBJ1-1; D may be TRBD1 (5 bases). Germline lookup yields CDR1 MNHEY and CDR2 SVGAGI. The CDR3 consists of 13 residues. The V end was cut by 6 bases, the J end by 4 bases, with 12 bases between. In nucleotides, the CDR3 is TGTGCCAGCAGCCGGGGCGAGGGCACTGAAGCTTTCTTT. Translating gives CASSRGEGTEAFF.

V gene TRBV29-1 combines with J gene TRBJ1-2, with D unclear. The V gene lost 1 base and the J gene lost 4 bases, with 13 bases spanning the gap. The germline CDR1 and CDR2 sequences are SQVTM and ANQGSEA. CDR3 length: 14 residues. The CDR3, as DNA: TGCAGCGTTGAAGGTCCGGTTGGACCCTATGGCTACACCTTC. Protein sequence: CSVEGPVGPYGYTF.